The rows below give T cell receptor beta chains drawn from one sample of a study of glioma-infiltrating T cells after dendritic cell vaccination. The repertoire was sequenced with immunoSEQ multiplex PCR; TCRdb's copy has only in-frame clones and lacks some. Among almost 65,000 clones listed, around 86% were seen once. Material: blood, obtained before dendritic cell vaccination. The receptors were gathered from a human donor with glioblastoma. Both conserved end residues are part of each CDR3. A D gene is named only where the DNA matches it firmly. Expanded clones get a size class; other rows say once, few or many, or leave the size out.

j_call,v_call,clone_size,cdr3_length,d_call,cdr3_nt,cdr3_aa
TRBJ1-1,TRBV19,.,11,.,TGTGCCAGTAGTATGGGGACTCGGGCTTTCTTT,CASSMGTRAFF
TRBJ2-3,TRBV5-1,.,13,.,TGCGCCAGCAGCTGGGGCCTCACAGATACGCAGTATTTT,CASSWGLTDTQYF
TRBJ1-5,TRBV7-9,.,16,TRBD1,TGTGCCAGCAGCCGGGGCCAGGGGGTGAGCAATCAGCCCCAGCATTTT,CASSRGQGVSNQPQHF
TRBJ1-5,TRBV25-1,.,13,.,TGTGCCAGCAGTGTGGGGGCCGGCCAGCCCCAGCATTTT,CASSVGAGQPQHF
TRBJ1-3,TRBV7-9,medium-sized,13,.,TGTGCCAGCAGCCCTGACAGAGGAAACACCATATATTTT,CASSPDRGNTIYF
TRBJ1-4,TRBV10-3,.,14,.,TGTGCCATCAGTGACCTGGGCCCAGGGGAAAAACTGTTTTTT,CAISDLGPGEKLFF
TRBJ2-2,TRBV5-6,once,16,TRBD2,TGTGCCAGCGACTTCGGGGCTAGCGGGAACACCGGGGAGCTGTTTTTT,CASDFGASGNTGELFF
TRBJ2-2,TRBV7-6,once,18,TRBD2,TGTGCCAGCAGCACTCCGGGACTAGCGGGGGCGCTCACCGGGGAGCTGTTTTTT,CASSTPGLAGALTGELFF
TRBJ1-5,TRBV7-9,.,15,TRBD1,TGTGCCAGCAGCTTGGGACAGGCGAGCAATCAGCCCCAGCATTTT,CASSLGQASNQPQHF
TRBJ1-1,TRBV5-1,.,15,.,TGCGCCAGCAGCTTCAGTTCGGGGAGGAACACTGAAGCTTTCTTT,CASSFSSGRNTEAFF
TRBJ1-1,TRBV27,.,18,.,TGTGCCAGCAGTTCCGAAGCCCAGGGGTTGGGGATGCGCACTGAAGCTTTCTTT,CASSSEAQGLGMRTEAFF
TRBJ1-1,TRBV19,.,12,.,TGTGCCAGTAGTATCCGGGGCACTGAAGCTTTCTTT,CASSIRGTEAFF
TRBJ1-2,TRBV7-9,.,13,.,TGTGCCAGCAGCCCCGGGCTAGGGAGCGGCTACACCTTC,CASSPGLGSGYTF
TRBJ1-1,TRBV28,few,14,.,TGTGCCAGCAGCTTCCTCGAGGGTAACACTGAAGCTTTCTTT,CASSFLEGNTEAFF
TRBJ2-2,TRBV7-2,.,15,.,TGTGCCAGCAGCCCGGCCGGGGGGCAAACCGGGGAGCTGTTTTTT,CASSPAGGQTGELFF
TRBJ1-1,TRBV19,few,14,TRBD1,TGTGCCAGTAGTTCACAGGGGAGGAACACTGAAGCTTTCTTT,CASSSQGRNTEAFF
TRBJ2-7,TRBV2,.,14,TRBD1,TGTGCCAGCAGCGGGACAGGGGGCGACTACGAGCAGTACTTC,CASSGTGGDYEQYF
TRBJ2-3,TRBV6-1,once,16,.,TGTGCCAGCAGTGTAGCTCCGACGGGTAGCACAGATACGCAGTATTTT,CASSVAPTGSTDTQYF
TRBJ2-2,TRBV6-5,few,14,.,TGTGCCAGCAGTTACTTTCAGGGCCAAGGGGAGCTGTTTTTT,CASSYFQGQGELFF
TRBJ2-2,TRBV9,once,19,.,TGTGCCAGCAGCGCTAGTGGGACCGGGACACTCGCGAACACCGGGGAGCTGTTTTTT,CASSASGTGTLANTGELFF
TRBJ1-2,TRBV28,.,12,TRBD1,TGTGCCAGCAGCTCTGACAGGGCTGGCTACACCTTC,CASSSDRAGYTF
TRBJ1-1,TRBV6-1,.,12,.,TGTGCCAGCAGCAGGGGTGACACTGAAGCTTTCTTT,CASSRGDTEAFF